This T cell receptor beta chain emerged from a study of OX40 agonist ivuxolimab in advanced cancers. Background on the whole study: Ivuxolimab, which targeted the costimulatory receptor OX40 (CD134), was an agonistic, fully human IgG2 monoclonal antibody. Intravenous ivuxolimab was administered to patients every 2 weeks at six dose levels: 0.01, 0.1, 0.3, 1.5, 3 and 10 mg/kg. Of the approximately 50 dose-escalation patients, hepatocellular carcinoma was present in about 19, melanoma in some 15, renal cell carcinoma in 9 and head and neck cancer in 9. A male proportion of under 85% and a mean age of about 60 years, ranging from about 23 to 90, were recorded for the dose-escalation cohort. Patients were allowed to have had prior anti-PD-1, anti-PD-L1 or anti-CTLA-4 therapy, and less than 45% of the dose-escalation patients had previously received checkpoint inhibitors. Partial responses occurred in three dose-escalation patients: two with cutaneous melanoma and one with hepatocellular carcinoma. The purpose of peripheral TCRbeta sequencing was to test whether ivuxolimab changed TCR sequence diversity and led to clonal T-cell expansion. The monotherapy dose-escalation portion (N of about 52 patients) of the phase I ivuxolimab trial is reported in the paper. The paper's findings and limits, for the study overall: Clonal expansion of both CD4+ and CD8+ blood T cells was observed from baseline to week 6 at doses 0.1 to 3.0 mg/kg. Low levels of normalized T-cell clonal expansion were also seen in some patients who did not respond. In partial responders in the 0.1-3.0 mg/kg groups, normalized peripheral clonal expansion was found to be among the lowest, especially among CD8+ T cells. Antigen specificity was not determined for the clonally expanded peripheral T cells. After ivuxolimab, more expanded clones were found on average in CD8+ T cells than in CD4+ T cells.

On this clone itself: Its antigen is not yet known. The sample holds no much larger clone one base away, and base qualities are not on file.

The germline V gene (reference sequence) specifies MNHNY as CDR1 and SVGAGI as CDR2. Including the terminal cysteine and phenylalanine, the CDR3 comprises 14 residues. The kept DNA is CDR3 alone, 42 bases in frame from the first base. V loses 7 bases at its end and J loses 3 bases; junction bases beyond the gene matches: 4. The trial excluded patients who had a history of autoimmune disease or who were on systemic immunosuppression. Peripheral blood for TCR sequencing was collected from all dose cohorts at baseline, on cycle 4 day 1, and on cycle 7 day 1. The samples were drawn from a first-in-human, open-label, multicenter phase I dose-escalation trial of ivuxolimab. Adults with locally advanced or metastatic head and neck squamous cell, hepatocellular, melanoma or renal cell carcinoma were enrolled in the trial. CD4+ and CD8+ T cells were sorted separately from peripheral blood before TCR sequencing.

To sequence the TCRbeta CDR3 region, genomic DNA was isolated from the sorted cells. The immunoSEQ Assay was used for sequencing of TCRbeta CDR3 regions. What TCRdb holds here is the immuneACCESS table cut down to in-frame rearrangements. Part of the clones is not present; checked against another copy, under half of the missing clones reflect an unresolved V gene, and the others are unexplained. The sample table shows roughly 65,000 clones, and about 90% are seen once. The top ten clonotypes cover 8% to 11% of the sample. The sequence came from an adult with an advanced solid tumor such as melanoma, head and neck, liver or kidney cancer. Sequenced material: CD4+ or CD8+ T cells sorted from blood, taken in a trial of the OX40 agonist ivuxolimab. The rearranged segments are TRBV6-6 and TRBJ2-1, with TRBD2 matching 9 junction bases. The CDR3 reads as follows: CASTREGLYNEQFF. The sequenced DNA: TGTGCCAGCACGCGGGAGGGCCTCTACAATGAGCAGTTCTTC.